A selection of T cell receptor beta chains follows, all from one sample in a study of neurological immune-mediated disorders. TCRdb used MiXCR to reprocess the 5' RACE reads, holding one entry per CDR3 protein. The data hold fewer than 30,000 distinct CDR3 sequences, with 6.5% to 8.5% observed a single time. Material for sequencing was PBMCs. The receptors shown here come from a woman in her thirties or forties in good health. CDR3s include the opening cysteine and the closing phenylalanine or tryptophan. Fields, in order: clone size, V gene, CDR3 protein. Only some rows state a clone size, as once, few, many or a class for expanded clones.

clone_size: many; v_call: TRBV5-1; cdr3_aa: CASSPGRDTQYF
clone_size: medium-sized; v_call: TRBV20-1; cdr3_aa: CSARGQDPVAYNEQFF
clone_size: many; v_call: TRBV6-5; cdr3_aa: CARSEHTDTQYF
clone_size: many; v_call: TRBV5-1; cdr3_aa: CASSPSTGVGYTF
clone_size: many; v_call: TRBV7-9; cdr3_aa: CASSFTDRGHEQYF
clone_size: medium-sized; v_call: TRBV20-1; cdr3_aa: CSASGGVGTTRSGANVLTF
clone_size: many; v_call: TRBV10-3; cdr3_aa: CAISDLETQYF
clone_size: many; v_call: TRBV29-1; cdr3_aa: CSVESLDSASGPPGELFF
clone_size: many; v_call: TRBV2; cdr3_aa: CASSEFSTGELFF
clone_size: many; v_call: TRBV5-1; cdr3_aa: CASRRQGTSETQYF
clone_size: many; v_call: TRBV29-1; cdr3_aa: CSVEVGPYNEQFF
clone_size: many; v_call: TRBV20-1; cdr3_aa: CSARRDNVRYNEQFF
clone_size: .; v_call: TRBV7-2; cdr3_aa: CASNPYRNTGELFF
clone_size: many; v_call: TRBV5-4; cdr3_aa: CASSSPKNDGTNEKLFF
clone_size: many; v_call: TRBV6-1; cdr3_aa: CASRYYQGYEQYF
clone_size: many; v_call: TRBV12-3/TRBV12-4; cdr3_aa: CASSLGAGETDTQYF
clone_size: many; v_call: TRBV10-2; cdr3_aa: CASSDQLYNEQFF
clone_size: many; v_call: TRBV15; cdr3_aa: CATSRDSSGSPNEQFF
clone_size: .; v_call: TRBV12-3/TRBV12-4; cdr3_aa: CATTTLPYTQYF
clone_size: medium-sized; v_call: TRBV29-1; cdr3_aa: CSGGQPSYNEQFF
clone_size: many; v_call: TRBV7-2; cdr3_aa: CASSLAASGSKETQYF
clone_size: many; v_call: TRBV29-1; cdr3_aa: CSVPGLAAGETQYF
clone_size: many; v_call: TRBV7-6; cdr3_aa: CASTQGTLTDTQYF
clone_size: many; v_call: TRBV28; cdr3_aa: CASSLTDSRPQETQYF
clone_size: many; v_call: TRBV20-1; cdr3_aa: CSARALAGTVGWADTQYF
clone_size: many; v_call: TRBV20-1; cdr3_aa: CSASGTGGTQETQYF
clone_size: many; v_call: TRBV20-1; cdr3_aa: CSEIAGGGETQYF
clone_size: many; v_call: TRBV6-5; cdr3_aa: CASSGAGWETQYF